These T cell receptor beta chains were read from a single sample in a study of PD-1 blockade in classical Hodgkin lymphoma. Libraries were prepared by immunoSEQ multiplex PCR; TCRdb keeps only in-frame clonotypes and omits some of them. Of approximately 150,000 clones listed, approximately 72% were seen once; the top ten hold about 9%. This specimen was peripheral blood mononuclear cells (PBMCs), taken before the second cycle of nivolumab. These receptors originate from a human donor with classical Hodgkin lymphoma. Each CDR3 is given with its conserved first and last residue. D genes are given only for firm matches. A row's size may be missing; if present it is once, few, many or a size class.

D	length	size	V	J	DNA	CDR3
TRBD1	14	NA	TRBV28	TRBJ1-2	TGTGCCAGCAGACCCAGTCCAGGGGGAGGAGGCTACACCTTC	CASRPSPGGGGYTF
NA	15	once	TRBV28	TRBJ2-7	TGTGCCAGCAGTTCCTCCCGGACAGTAGAAAACGAGCAGTACTTC	CASSSSRTVENEQYF
NA	16	NA	TRBV19	TRBJ2-2	TGTGCCAGTAGTGCCGCGGGACAGAAGAACACCGGGGAGCTGTTTTTT	CASSAAGQKNTGELFF
NA	15	few	TRBV9	TRBJ2-7	TGTGCCAGCAGCGTAGATGTCAGGGGCATCTACGAGCAGTACTTC	CASSVDVRGIYEQYF
NA	13	NA	TRBV7-2	TRBJ1-2	TGTGCCAGCACCATACAGGGCCTTGGTGGCTACACCTTC	CASTIQGLGGYTF
NA	13	NA	TRBV4-2	TRBJ1-2	TGTGCCAGCAGCCAAGAGCAGAACTATGGCTACACCTTC	CASSQEQNYGYTF
TRBD1	16	NA	TRBV18	TRBJ1-2	TGTGCCAGCTCACCAATAGGACAGGGGGCTAACTATGGCTACACCTTC	CASSPIGQGANYGYTF
TRBD1	14	NA	TRBV5-4	TRBJ1-1	TGTGCCAGCAGCCCCTGGGACAGGAACACTGAAGCTTTCTTT	CASSPWDRNTEAFF
TRBD1	14	NA	TRBV19	TRBJ2-7	TGTGCCAGTAGTAGCCGGGACAGGGCCTACGAGCAGTACTTC	CASSSRDRAYEQYF
TRBD2	15	NA	TRBV28	TRBJ2-5	TGTGCCAGCAGTTCGCTGGCGGGGGGAACAGAGACCCAGTACTTC	CASSSLAGGTETQYF
NA	12	NA	TRBV5-1	TRBJ2-2	TGCGCCAGCAGGTTGCAGTCCGGGGAGCTGTTTTTT	CASRLQSGELFF
NA	16	NA	TRBV16	TRBJ1-5	TGTGCCAGCAGCCAATCCGGAGAATTCAGTTATCAGCCCCAGCATTTT	CASSQSGEFSYQPQHF
NA	13	NA	TRBV5-1	TRBJ2-1	TGCGCCAGCTCCGGGTTAGTTGACAATGAGCAGTTCTTC	CASSGLVDNEQFF
NA	14	NA	TRBV18	TRBJ2-1	TGTGCCAGCTCACCAGAGCTGGGGAACAGTGAGCAGTTCTTC	CASSPELGNSEQFF